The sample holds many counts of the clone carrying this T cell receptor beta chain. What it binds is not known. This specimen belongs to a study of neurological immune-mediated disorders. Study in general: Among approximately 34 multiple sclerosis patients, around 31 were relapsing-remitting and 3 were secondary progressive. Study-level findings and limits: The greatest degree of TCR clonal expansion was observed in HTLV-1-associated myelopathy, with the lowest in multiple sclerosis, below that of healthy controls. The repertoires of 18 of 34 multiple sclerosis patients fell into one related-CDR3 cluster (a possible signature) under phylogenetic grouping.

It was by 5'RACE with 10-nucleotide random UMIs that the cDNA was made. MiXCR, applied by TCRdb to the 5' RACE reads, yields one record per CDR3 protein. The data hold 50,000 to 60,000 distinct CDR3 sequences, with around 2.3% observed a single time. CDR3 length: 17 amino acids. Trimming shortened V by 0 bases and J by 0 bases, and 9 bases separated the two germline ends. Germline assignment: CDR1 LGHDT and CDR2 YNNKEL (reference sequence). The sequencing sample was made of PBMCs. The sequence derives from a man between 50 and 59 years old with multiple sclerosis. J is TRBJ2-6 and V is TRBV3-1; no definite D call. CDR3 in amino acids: CASSQDRDFSGANVLTF. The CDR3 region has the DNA TGTGCCAGCAGCCAAGATCGTGATTTCTCTGGGGCCAACGTCCTGACTTTC. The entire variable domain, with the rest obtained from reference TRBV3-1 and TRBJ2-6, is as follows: DTAVSQTPKYLVTQMGNDKSIKCEQNLGHDTMYWYKQDSKKFLKIMFSYNNKELIINETVPNRFSPKSPDKAHLNLHINSLELGDSAVYFCASSQDRDFSGANVLTFGAGSRLTVL.